These 5 T cell receptor beta chains came from one sample sequenced in a study of CD8 T cells in ankylosing spondylitis. These TCRs are of unknown antigen specificity. Study results and limitations: Ankylosing spondylitis blood seemed to carry a telltale TCR beta motif made of eight or nine highly homologous variants.

A single record per CDR3 protein comes from TCRdb applying MiXCR to the 5' RACE reads. The repertoire consists of 220,000 or so distinct CDR3 sequences, with approximately 16% occurring once and the leading ten covering approximately 40%. The source material was blood, either unsorted or a sorted T cell fraction (not recorded which). Receptor source: a male donor with ankylosing spondylitis.

This clonotype appeared a few times. The genes are TRBV7-3 and TRBJ2-1, with 7 nucleotides matching TRBD1. The germline CDR1 and CDR2 sequences are SGHTA and FQGTGA. The CDR3 is 14 amino acids. V was pared by 1 base and J by 7 bases, with 4 bases of the junction left unmatched. CDR3 in DNA: TGTGCCAGCAGCTTAAGCACAGGGGTAAATGAGCAGTTCTTC. This sequence encodes CASSLSTGVNEQFF.

This clonotype has just a few counts. The gene calls are TRBV25-1 and TRBJ2-1, with 8 bases aligning to TRBD2. CDR1 MGHDK and CDR2 SYGVNS come from the germline V gene. J was trimmed by 5 bases and V by 6 bases; bases with no gene match: 9. There are 15 residues in the CDR3. For the CDR3, the DNA is TGTGCCAGCAGCCCAGTGCGGGGGGCCGACAATGAGCAGTTCTTC. This codes for CASSPVRGADNEQFF.

This sequence joins TRBV19 and TRBJ1-1, with TRBD1 matching 7 bases. J lost 6 bases, V lost 2 bases, and 6 bases had no gene match. The CDR3 totals 14 residues. The germline gives CDR1 LNHDA, CDR2 SQIVND (reference sequence). CDR3 residues: CASSINGGGSEAFF. The CDR3 nucleotides are TGTGCCAGTAGTATAAACGGAGGGGGCTCTGAAGCTTTCTTT.

CDR3 in amino acids: CASGDRGMNTEAFF. The CDR3 nucleotides read TGTGCCAGCGGGGACAGGGGCATGAACACTGAAGCTTTCTTT. This rearrangement joins TRBV27 to TRBJ1-1; 10 nucleotides agree with TRBD1. CDR3 size: 14 residues. The trim removed 8 bases at V and 0 bases at J, leaving 3 bases unmatched. Germline lookup yields CDR1 MNHEY and CDR2 SMNVEV (reference sequence).

The V call is TRBV27, the J call TRBJ1-1; the D gene is possibly TRBD1 (5 bases). The ends were cut back, 2 bases at V and 4 bases at J, with 8 bases in the middle. The CDR3 is made up of 13 amino acids. Germline assignment: CDR1 MNHEY and CDR2 SMNVEV (reference sequence). CDR3 DNA sequence: TGTGCCAGCAGTTTACCCGGGGCCACTGAAGCTTTCTTT. It is translated as CASSLPGATEAFF.